This TCR beta chain was profiled in a study of glioma-infiltrating T cells after dendritic cell vaccination. Study in general: Autologous tumor lysate-pulsed dendritic cell vaccination was given between the early 2000s and the early 2010s.

The J segment lost 4 bases and the V segment lost 10 bases, leaving 6 bases of the junction unmatched. From germline, CDR1 is ENHRY and CDR2 SYGVKD. The CDR3 is 14 amino acids. The PCR used 60 V beta and 13 J beta primers. Sequencing used immunoSEQ multiplex PCR; TCRdb keeps in-frame clones, though not all of them. The table has about 73,000 clones, approximately 80% seen once. The table lists this clone with a count of one. The genes are TRBV10-3 and TRBJ2-3; 12 nucleotides line up with TRBD2. The source was blood, collected before dendritic cell vaccination. This receptor was obtained from a human donor with glioblastoma. The DNA of the CDR3 is TGTGCCACCCGACTAGCGGGAGAGTCAGATACGCAGTATTTT. Its protein is CATRLAGESDTQYF.